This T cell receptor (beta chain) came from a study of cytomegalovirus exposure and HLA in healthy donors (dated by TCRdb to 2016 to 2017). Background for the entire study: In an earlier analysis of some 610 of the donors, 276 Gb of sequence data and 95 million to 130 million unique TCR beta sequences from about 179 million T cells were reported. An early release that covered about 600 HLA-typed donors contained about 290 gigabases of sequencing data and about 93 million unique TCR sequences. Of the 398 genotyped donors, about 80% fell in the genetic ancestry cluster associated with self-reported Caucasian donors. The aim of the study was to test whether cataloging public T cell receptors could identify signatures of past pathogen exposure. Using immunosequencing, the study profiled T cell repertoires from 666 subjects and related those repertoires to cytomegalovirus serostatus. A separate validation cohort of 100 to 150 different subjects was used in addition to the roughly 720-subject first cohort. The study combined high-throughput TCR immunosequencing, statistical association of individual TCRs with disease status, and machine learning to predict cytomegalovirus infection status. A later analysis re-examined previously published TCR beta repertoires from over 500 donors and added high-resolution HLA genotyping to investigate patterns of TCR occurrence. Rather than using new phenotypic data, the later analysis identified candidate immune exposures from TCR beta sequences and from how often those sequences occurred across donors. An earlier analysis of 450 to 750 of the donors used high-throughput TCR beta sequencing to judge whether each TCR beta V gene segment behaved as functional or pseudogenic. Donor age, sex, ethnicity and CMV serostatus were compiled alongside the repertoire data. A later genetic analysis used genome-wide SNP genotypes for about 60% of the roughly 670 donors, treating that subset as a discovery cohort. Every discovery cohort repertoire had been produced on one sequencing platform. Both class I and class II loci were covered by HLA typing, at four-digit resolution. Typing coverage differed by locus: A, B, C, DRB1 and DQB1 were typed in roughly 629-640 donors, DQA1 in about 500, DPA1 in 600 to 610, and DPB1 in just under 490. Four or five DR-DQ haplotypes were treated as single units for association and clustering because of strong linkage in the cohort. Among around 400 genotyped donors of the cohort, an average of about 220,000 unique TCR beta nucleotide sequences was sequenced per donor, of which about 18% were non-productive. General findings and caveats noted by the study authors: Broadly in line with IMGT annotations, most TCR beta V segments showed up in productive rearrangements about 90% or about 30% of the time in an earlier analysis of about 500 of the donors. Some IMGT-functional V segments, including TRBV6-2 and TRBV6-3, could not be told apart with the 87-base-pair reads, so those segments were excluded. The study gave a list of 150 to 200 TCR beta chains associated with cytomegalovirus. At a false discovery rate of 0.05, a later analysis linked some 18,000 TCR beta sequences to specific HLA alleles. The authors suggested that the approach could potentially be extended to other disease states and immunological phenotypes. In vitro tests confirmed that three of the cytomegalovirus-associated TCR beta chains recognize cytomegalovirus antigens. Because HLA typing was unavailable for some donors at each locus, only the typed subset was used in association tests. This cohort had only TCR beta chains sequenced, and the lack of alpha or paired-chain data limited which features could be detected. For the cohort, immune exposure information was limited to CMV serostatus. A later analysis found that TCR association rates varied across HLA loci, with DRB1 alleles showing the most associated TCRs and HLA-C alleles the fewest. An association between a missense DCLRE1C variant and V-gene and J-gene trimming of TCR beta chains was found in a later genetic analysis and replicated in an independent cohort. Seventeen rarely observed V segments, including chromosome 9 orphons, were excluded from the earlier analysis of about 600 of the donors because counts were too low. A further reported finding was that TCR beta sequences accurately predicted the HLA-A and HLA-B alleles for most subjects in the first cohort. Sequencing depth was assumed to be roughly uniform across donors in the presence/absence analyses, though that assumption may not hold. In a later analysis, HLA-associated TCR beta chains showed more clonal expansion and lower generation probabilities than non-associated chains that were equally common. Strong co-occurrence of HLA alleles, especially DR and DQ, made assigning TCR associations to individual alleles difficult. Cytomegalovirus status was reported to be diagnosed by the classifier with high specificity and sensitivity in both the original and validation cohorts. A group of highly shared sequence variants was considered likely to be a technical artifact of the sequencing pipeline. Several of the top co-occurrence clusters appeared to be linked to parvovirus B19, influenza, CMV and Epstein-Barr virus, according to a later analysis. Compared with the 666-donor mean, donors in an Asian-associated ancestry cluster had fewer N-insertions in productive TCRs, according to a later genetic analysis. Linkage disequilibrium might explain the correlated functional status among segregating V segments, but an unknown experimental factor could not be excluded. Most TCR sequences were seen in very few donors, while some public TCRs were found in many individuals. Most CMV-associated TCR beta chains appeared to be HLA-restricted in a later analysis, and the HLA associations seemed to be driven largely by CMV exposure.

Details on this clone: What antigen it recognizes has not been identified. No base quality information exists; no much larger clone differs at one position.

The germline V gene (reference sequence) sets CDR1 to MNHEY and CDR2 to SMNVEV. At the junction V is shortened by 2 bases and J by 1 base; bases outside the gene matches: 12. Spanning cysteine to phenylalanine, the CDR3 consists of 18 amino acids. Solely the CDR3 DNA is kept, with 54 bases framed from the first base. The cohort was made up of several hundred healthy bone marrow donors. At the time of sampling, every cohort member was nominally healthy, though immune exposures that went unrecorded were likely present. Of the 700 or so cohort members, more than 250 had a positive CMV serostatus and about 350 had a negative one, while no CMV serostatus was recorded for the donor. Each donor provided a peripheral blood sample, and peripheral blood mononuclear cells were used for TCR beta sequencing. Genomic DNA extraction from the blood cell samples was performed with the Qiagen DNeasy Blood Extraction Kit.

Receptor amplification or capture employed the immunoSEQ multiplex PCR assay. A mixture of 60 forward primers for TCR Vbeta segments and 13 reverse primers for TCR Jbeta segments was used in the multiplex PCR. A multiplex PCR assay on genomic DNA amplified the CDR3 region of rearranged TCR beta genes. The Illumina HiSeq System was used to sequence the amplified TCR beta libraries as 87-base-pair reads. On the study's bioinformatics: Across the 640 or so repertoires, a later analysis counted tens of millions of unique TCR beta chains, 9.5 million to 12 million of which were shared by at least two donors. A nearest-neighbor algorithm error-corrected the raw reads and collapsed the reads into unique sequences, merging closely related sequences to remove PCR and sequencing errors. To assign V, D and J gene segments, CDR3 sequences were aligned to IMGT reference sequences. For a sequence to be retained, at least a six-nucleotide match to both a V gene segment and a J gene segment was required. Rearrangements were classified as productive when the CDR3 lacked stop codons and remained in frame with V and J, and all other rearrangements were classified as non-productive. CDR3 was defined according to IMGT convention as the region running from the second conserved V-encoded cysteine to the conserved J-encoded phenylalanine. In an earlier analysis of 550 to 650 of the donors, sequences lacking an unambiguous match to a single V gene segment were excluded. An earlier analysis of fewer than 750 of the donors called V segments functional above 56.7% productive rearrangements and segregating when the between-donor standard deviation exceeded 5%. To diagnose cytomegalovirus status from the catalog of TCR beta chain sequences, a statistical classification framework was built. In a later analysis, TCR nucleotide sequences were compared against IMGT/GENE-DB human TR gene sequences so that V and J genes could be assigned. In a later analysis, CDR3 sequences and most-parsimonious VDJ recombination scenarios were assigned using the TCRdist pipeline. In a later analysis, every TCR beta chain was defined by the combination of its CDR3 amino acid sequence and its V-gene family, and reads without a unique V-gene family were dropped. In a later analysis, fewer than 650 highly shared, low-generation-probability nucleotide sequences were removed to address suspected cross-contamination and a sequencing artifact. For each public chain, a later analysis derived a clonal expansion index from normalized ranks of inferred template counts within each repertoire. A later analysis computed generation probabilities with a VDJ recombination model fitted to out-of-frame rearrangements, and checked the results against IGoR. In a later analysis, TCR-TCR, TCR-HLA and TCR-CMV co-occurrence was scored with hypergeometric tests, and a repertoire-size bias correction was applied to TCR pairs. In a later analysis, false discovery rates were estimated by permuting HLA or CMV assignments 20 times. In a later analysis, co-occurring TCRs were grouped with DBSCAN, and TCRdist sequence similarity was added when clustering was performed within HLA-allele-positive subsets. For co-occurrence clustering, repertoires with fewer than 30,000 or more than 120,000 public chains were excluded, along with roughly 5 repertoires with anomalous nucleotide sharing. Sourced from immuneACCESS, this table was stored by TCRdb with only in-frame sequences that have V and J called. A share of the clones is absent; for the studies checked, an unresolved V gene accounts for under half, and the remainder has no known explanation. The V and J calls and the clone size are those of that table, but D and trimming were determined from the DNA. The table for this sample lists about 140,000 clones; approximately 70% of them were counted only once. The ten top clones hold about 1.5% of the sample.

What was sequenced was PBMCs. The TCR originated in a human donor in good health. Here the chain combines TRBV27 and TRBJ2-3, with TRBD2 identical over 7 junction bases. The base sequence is TGTGCCAGCAGTTTAGAGGGCCCGCGACGGGAGGGCACAGATACGCAGTATTTT. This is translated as CASSLEGPRREGTDTQYF.